The subject of this entry is one T cell receptor beta chain. Authors' analysis steps: Counts of nucleated cells, estimated from reference gene primer amplification, were obtained. Some clones are missing from TCRdb's copy, which holds only in-frame ones; the method was immunoSEQ multiplex PCR. That table is the source of V, J and clone size, and D and trimming were worked out from the DNA. The sample shows some 210,000 clones, 70% to 90% of them seen only once. The CDR3 spans 18 residues. V was clipped by 5 bases and J by 0 bases; unmatched bases: 13. Germline-derived CDR1 and CDR2 are LNHDA and SQIVND (reference sequence). These data originate in a study of blood T cell repertoires in COVID-19. The overall study: PBMCs, B-cell-depleted T cells, or T cells were the source of the cDNA or gDNA that made up the material.

Researchers sorted participants into cohorts using their self-reported clinical history. Symptom resolution, clearance, or two negative PCRs marked donors in Cohort 3 as recovered. The sequence came from a man aged 40-50 years who had recovered from COVID-19. The specimen sequenced was PBMCs or T cells enriched from blood (not recorded which). The J gene is TRBJ2-5, the V gene TRBV19, with TRBD1 matching 9 bases. CDR3 coding DNA: TGTGCCAGTAGTTCCAGGACAGGGGATTACTCGTACCAAGAGACCCAGTACTTC. Protein product: CASSSRTGDYSYQETQYF.